A single sample is the source of the 3 T cell receptor beta chains below, sequenced in a study of OX40 agonist ivuxolimab in advanced cancers. Profiling relied on immunoSEQ multiplex PCR, and the TCRdb table lists in-frame clones only, not all of them. In the table there are about 68,000 clones, roughly 84% of which are singletons. The sequenced sample was CD4+ or CD8+ T cells sorted from blood, obtained in a trial of the OX40 agonist ivuxolimab. These TCRs come from an adult with an advanced solid tumor such as melanoma, head and neck, liver or kidney cancer.

The chain is built from TRBV11-2 and TRBJ2-1, with 9 bases identical to TRBD2. The V gene's germline CDR1 is SGHAT and CDR2 FQNNGV. V trimming: 0 bases; J trimming: 4 bases; junction bases outside the gene matches: 1. The CDR3 is made up of 15 amino acids. CDR3 residues: CASSLDSGGYNEQFF. The CDR3 DNA follows: TGTGCCAGCAGCTTAGATAGCGGGGGTTACAATGAGCAGTTCTTC. The entire variable domain, with the rest obtained from reference TRBV11-2 and TRBJ2-1, is as follows: EAGVAQSPRYKIIEKRQSVAFWCNPISGHATLYWYQQILGQGPKLLIQFQNNGVVDDSQLPKDRFSAERLKGVDSTLKIQPAKLEDSAVYLCASSLDSGGYNEQFFGPGTRLTVL.

This chain links TRBV7-2 with TRBJ2-1, with D unresolved. Germline-derived CDR1 and CDR2 are SGHTA and FQGNSA. The V gene lost 2 bases and the J gene lost 0 bases, with 11 bases spanning the gap. The length of the CDR3 is 16 residues. The CDR3 nucleotides read TGTGCCAGCAGCTTACAGATAGACCTCTCCTACAATGAGCAGTTCTTC. The encoded protein is CASSLQIDLSYNEQFF.

The sample holds a few counts of this clone. The chain is built from TRBV30 and TRBJ1-5; D may be TRBD1 (5 bases). From germline, CDR1 is GTSNPN and CDR2 SVGIG (reference sequence). This CDR3 is 13 amino acids long. Trimming cost V 3 bases and J 4 bases, with 10 bases left between them. The CDR3 DNA reads as TGTGCCTGGAGCAGGGACGAAAATCAGCCCCAGCATTTT. The encoded protein is CAWSRDENQPQHF.